This is a list of T cell receptor beta chains from one sample in a study of a mutant IDH1 vaccine in newly diagnosed glioma. The table came from immunoSEQ multiplex PCR; TCRdb's copy has only in-frame clones and leaves some out. This table holds some 70,000 clones, around 74% found once. The input for sequencing was PBMCs, taken from a glioma patient treated with radiotherapy, temozolomide or both. These receptors all come from a man aged 50 to 59 with glioma. Both conserved end residues are part of each CDR3. The D gene is left open where the match is weak. Rows may omit the clone size; those that give it use once, few, many or a size class.

V: TRBV4-2; J: TRBJ2-7; D: -; size: -; CDR3: CASSQGGEIYEQYF; DNA: TGTGCCAGCAGCCAAGGCGGAGAGATCTACGAGCAGTACTTC
V: TRBV7-2; J: TRBJ2-7; D: -; size: -; CDR3: CASSLGKQGIYEQYF; DNA: TGTGCCAGCAGCTTAGGGAAACAGGGAATTTACGAGCAGTACTTC
V: TRBV6-1; J: TRBJ1-2; D: -; size: -; CDR3: CASSEGATYTF; DNA: TGTGCCAGCAGTGAGGGGGCTACCTACACCTTC
V: TRBV15; J: TRBJ1-2; D: TRBD1; size: -; CDR3: CATESFRQGGNGYTF; DNA: TGTGCCACCGAGTCTTTTAGACAGGGAGGGAATGGCTACACCTTC
V: TRBV19; J: TRBJ2-7; D: TRBD2; size: -; CDR3: CASSRERGSEQYF; DNA: TGTGCCAGTAGTCGCGAGCGGGGCTCCGAGCAGTACTTC
V: TRBV7-2; J: TRBJ1-2; D: -; size: -; CDR3: CASSSPPAVYGYTF; DNA: TGTGCCAGCAGCTCCCCCCCCGCAGTCTATGGCTACACCTTC
V: TRBV11-2; J: TRBJ2-1; D: TRBD2; size: -; CDR3: CASSLGSGGAWEQFF; DNA: TGTGCCAGCAGCTTAGGGAGCGGGGGGGCATGGGAGCAGTTCTTC
V: TRBV9; J: TRBJ1-4; D: -; size: -; CDR3: CASSSGGGREKLFF; DNA: TGTGCCAGCAGCTCAGGCGGGGGCCGCGAAAAACTGTTTTTT
V: TRBV11-2; J: TRBJ1-5; D: -; size: -; CDR3: CASSSNRQPQHF; DNA: TGTGCCAGCAGCTCCAACCGCCAGCCCCAGCATTTT
V: TRBV29-1; J: TRBJ2-5; D: TRBD2; size: -; CDR3: CSGVGTGGIQETQYF; DNA: TGCAGCGGCGTGGGTACGGGGGGTATCCAAGAGACCCAGTACTTC
V: TRBV30; J: TRBJ2-3; D: -; size: -; CDR3: CAWSRRVSSTDTQYF; DNA: TGTGCCTGGTCCCGCAGAGTTTCTAGCACAGATACGCAGTATTTT
V: TRBV30; J: TRBJ1-2; D: -; size: -; CDR3: CAWSVGGATYGYTF; DNA: TGTGCCTGGAGTGTAGGAGGGGCAACCTATGGCTACACCTTC
V: TRBV10-3; J: TRBJ1-1; D: -; size: few; CDR3: CATRNVVGRATEAFF; DNA: TGTGCCACCAGGAATGTGGTTGGGCGGGCGACTGAAGCTTTCTTT
V: TRBV28; J: TRBJ2-1; D: TRBD1; size: -; CDR3: CASSLRQGAWNEQFF; DNA: TGTGCCAGCAGCCTTCGACAGGGGGCATGGAATGAGCAGTTCTTC
V: TRBV18; J: TRBJ1-1; D: -; size: -; CDR3: CASSNTASTEAFF; DNA: TGTGCCAGCTCAAACACGGCTTCCACTGAAGCTTTCTTT
V: TRBV9; J: TRBJ1-1; D: -; size: few; CDR3: CASSVVRGYTEAFF; DNA: TGTGCCAGCAGCGTAGTGAGGGGTTACACTGAAGCTTTCTTT
V: TRBV9; J: TRBJ2-1; D: -; size: -; CDR3: CASSVEPGNYNEQFF; DNA: TGTGCCAGCAGCGTAGAGCCGGGTAACTACAATGAGCAGTTCTTC
V: TRBV7-2; J: TRBJ2-1; D: -; size: -; CDR3: CASSIDSDGEQFF; DNA: TGTGCCAGCAGCATCGACTCGGACGGTGAGCAGTTCTTC
V: TRBV10-3; J: TRBJ1-2; D: TRBD1; size: once; CDR3: CAISEPRDRGRDYGYTF; DNA: TGTGCCATCAGTGAGCCCCGGGACAGGGGGCGGGACTATGGCTACACCTTC
V: TRBV4-2; J: TRBJ2-1; D: -; size: -; CDR3: CASSQEGSHNEQFF; DNA: TGTGCCAGCAGCCAAGAGGGGAGCCACAATGAGCAGTTCTTC
V: TRBV28; J: TRBJ1-6; D: -; size: few; CDR3: CASSPISGFSPLHF; DNA: TGTGCCAGCAGTCCGATCTCAGGGTTTTCACCCCTCCACTTT
V: TRBV19; J: TRBJ2-2; D: TRBD1; size: -; CDR3: CAGRQGGTGELFF; DNA: TGTGCCGGAAGACAGGGTGGCACCGGGGAGCTGTTTTTT
V: TRBV6-5; J: TRBJ2-2; D: -; size: once; CDR3: CASSYGGLLTGELFF; DNA: TGTGCCAGCAGTTACGGAGGGTTGTTGACCGGGGAGCTGTTTTTT
V: TRBV30; J: TRBJ2-1; D: TRBD2; size: -; CDR3: CAWSVPSGGSYNEQFF; DNA: TGTGCCTGGAGTGTTCCGAGCGGGGGATCCTACAATGAGCAGTTCTTC
V: TRBV6-4; J: TRBJ1-5; D: TRBD1; size: -; CDR3: CAIPGQGASQPQHF; DNA: TGTGCCATCCCAGGACAGGGGGCGTCTCAGCCCCAGCATTTT
V: TRBV7-8; J: TRBJ2-1; D: -; size: -; CDR3: CASSLVSVNEQFF; DNA: TGTGCCAGCAGCTTAGTATCGGTCAATGAGCAGTTCTTC
V: TRBV19; J: TRBJ1-1; D: -; size: -; CDR3: CASSMVLGGPGAEAFF; DNA: TGTGCCAGTAGTATGGTTCTAGGAGGGCCGGGGGCTGAAGCTTTCTTT
V: TRBV2; J: TRBJ2-2; D: -; size: medium-sized; CDR3: CASSLQGLKNTGELFF; DNA: TGTGCCAGCAGTTTACAGGGCTTAAAGAACACCGGGGAGCTGTTTTTT
V: TRBV30; J: TRBJ1-5; D: -; size: -; CDR3: CAWSRGAQPQHF; DNA: TGTGCCTGGAGTAGGGGAGCTCAGCCCCAGCATTTT
V: TRBV6-1; J: TRBJ1-5; D: -; size: -; CDR3: CASSEHGFSSQPQHF; DNA: TGTGCCAGCAGTGAACACGGATTCTCCAGTCAGCCCCAGCATTTT
V: TRBV9; J: TRBJ1-1; D: TRBD1; size: -; CDR3: CASSGPDRDEAFF; DNA: TGTGCCAGCAGCGGTCCCGACAGGGATGAAGCTTTCTTT
V: TRBV29-1; J: TRBJ2-7; D: -; size: -; CDR3: CSFQGGGYEQYF; DNA: TGCAGCTTCCAGGGGGGAGGCTACGAGCAGTACTTC
V: TRBV5-1; J: TRBJ2-5; D: -; size: -; CDR3: CASSARGGTQETQYF; DNA: TGCGCCAGCAGCGCCCGAGGGGGTACCCAAGAGACCCAGTACTTC
V: TRBV5-6; J: TRBJ1-4; D: -; size: -; CDR3: CASSLGGIKEKLFF; DNA: TGTGCCAGCAGCTTGGGAGGGATCAAGGAAAAACTGTTTTTT
V: TRBV4-1; J: TRBJ2-5; D: TRBD1; size: few; CDR3: CASSPYPRDREETQYF; DNA: TGCGCCAGCAGCCCTTATCCCCGGGACAGGGAAGAGACCCAGTACTTC
V: TRBV1; J: TRBJ1-5; D: -; size: -; CDR3: CTSSQTKHLRATYSNQPQHF; DNA: TGCACCAGCAGCCAGACCAAACACCTAAGAGCGACATATAGCAATCAGCCCCAGCATTTT
V: TRBV11-1; J: TRBJ2-5; D: -; size: -; CDR3: CASSRQSQETQYF; DNA: TGTGCCAGCAGCCGACAGTCCCAGGAGACCCAGTACTTC
V: TRBV7-2; J: TRBJ1-4; D: TRBD1; size: -; CDR3: CASSFGRGAEKLFF; DNA: TGTGCCAGCAGCTTTGGCAGGGGGGCTGAAAAACTGTTTTTT
V: TRBV4-2; J: TRBJ2-5; D: -; size: -; CDR3: CASSQTGGNQETQYF; DNA: TGTGCCAGCAGCCAAACAGGTGGAAACCAAGAGACCCAGTACTTC
V: TRBV4-2; J: TRBJ1-2; D: -; size: -; CDR3: CASSQVDGNYGYTF; DNA: TGTGCCAGCAGCCAAGTCGACGGGAACTATGGCTACACCTTC
V: TRBV7-8; J: TRBJ2-2; D: TRBD2; size: -; CDR3: CASSPRAGLTGELFF; DNA: TGTGCCAGCAGCCCAAGAGCGGGACTCACCGGGGAGCTGTTTTTT
V: TRBV6-1; J: TRBJ1-4; D: -; size: -; CDR3: CASSEIQGVTNEKLFF; DNA: TGTGCCAGCAGTGAAATACAGGGAGTCACTAATGAAAAACTGTTTTTT
V: TRBV6-5; J: TRBJ2-5; D: -; size: -; CDR3: CASSPYSQETQYF; DNA: TGTGCCAGCAGTCCTTATTCTCAAGAGACCCAGTACTTC
V: TRBV20-1; J: TRBJ1-2; D: -; size: -; CDR3: CSATGGNGYTF; DNA: TGCAGTGCTACGGGAGGGAATGGCTACACCTTC